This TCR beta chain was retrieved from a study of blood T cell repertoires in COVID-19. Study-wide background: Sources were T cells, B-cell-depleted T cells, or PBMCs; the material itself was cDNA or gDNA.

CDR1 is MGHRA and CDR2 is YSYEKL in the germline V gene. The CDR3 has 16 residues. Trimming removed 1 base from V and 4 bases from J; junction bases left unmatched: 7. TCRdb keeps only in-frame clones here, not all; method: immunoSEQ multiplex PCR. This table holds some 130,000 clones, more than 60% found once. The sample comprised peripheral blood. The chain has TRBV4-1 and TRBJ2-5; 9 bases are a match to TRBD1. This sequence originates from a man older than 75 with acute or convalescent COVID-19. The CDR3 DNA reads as TGCGCCAGCAGCCAAGGGGCGGGGACAGGGCGAGAGACCCAGTACTTC. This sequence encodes CASSQGAGTGRETQYF.